Presented here are 23 T cell receptor beta chains from one specimen sequenced in a study of T cells in localized non-small cell lung cancer. The assay was immunoSEQ multiplex PCR, and TCRdb's table has in-frame clones only and misses some. The data hold under 150,000 clones, with 80% to 90% observed a single time. The material sequenced was peripheral blood, taken before any cancer treatment. The receptors shown here come from a female donor at least 60 years old with stage I lung adenocarcinoma.

This rearrangement joins TRBV7-3 to TRBJ1-4; 7 nucleotides match TRBD1. Germline CDR1 is SGHTA and CDR2 is FQGTGA. The CDR3 sequence is 15 residues long. Trimming cost V 7 bases and J 6 bases; bases outside gene matches: 11. The CDR3 nucleotides read TGTGCCAGCAAACGCAGACAGGGTTTAGATGAAAAACTGTTTTTT. Protein product: CASKRRQGLDEKLFF.

V usage is TRBV7-8 and J usage is TRBJ2-3, with D perhaps assigned TRBD1 or TRBD2 (5 bases each). The V and J ends lost 2 bases and 0 bases respectively, with 12 bases between them. The germline CDR1 and CDR2 sequences are SGHVS and FQNEAQ. This CDR3 is built from 16 residues. The CDR3 loop is CASSLRGDPSTDTQYF. The CDR3 DNA reads as TGTGCCAGCAGCTTAAGGGGAGACCCTAGCACAGATACGCAGTATTTT.

This chain uses TRBV10-1 with TRBJ2-7; D uncertain. This CDR3 is built from 13 residues. The germline V gene encodes CDR1 WNHNN and CDR2 SYGVQD (reference sequence). The ends were cut back, 3 bases at V and 2 bases at J, with 8 bases in the middle. The CDR3 here is CASSESKTYEQYF. CDR3 bases: TGCGCCAGCAGTGAATCGAAGACCTACGAGCAGTACTTC.

The sample holds a few counts of this clone. The V call is TRBV4-2, the J call TRBJ1-1; D call uncertain. Germline CDR1 and CDR2: LGHNA and YNFKEQ. The CDR3 runs 13 residues. Trimming left V 0 bases short and J 7 bases short, with 9 bases between. In nucleotides, the CDR3 is TGTGCCAGCAGCCAAGACCAAGCCCGTGAAGCTTTCTTT. This translates into CASSQDQAREAFF.

The rearrangement links TRBV19 to TRBJ1-2; 7 nucleotides line up with TRBD1. Losses at the gene ends were 7 bases for V and 8 bases for J; bases not matched to a gene: 7. The CDR3 is 12 amino acids. Germline assignment: CDR1 LNHDA and CDR2 SQIVND (reference sequence). Here the CDR3 DNA reads TGTGCCAGTAAGGAGGGGGCATGGGGCTACACCTTC. This encodes CASKEGAWGYTF.

This chain uses TRBV7-6 with TRBJ2-3; unclear D gene. The CDR3 runs to 14 residues. Trimming pared 2 bases from V and 0 bases from J, leaving 6 bases between. Germline assignment: CDR1 SGHVS and CDR2 FNYEAQ. CDR3 residues: CASSLPYSTDTQYF. The CDR3 DNA reads as TGTGCCAGCAGCTTACCCTATAGCACAGATACGCAGTATTTT.

This clone appeared a single time. The chain is built from TRBV15 and TRBJ2-7; a weak D match, TRBD2 (5 bases). Trimming removed 0 bases from V and 5 bases from J, with 14 bases in between. CDR3 length equals 15 residues. CDR1 LNHNV and CDR2 YYDKDF come from the germline V gene (reference sequence). The CDR3 sequence is CATSRDRGPFDEQYF. The CDR3 DNA reads as TGTGCCACCAGCAGAGATCGGGGTCCATTCGACGAGCAGTACTTC. Full variable domain (remainder filled in from reference TRBV15 and TRBJ2-7): DAMVIQNPRYQVTQFGKPVTLSCSQTLNHNVMYWYQQKSSQAPKLLFHYYDKDFNNEADTPDNFQSRRPNTSFCFLDIRSPGLGDTAMYLCATSRDRGPFDEQYFGPGTRLTVT.

This chain connects TRBV20-1 to TRBJ2-7; D is unclear. Germline CDR1 is DFQATT and CDR2 is SNEGSKA (reference sequence). This CDR3 comprises 9 residues. Trimming took 5 bases from V and 5 from J, leaving 4 bases between them. In DNA form, the CDR3 reads TGCAGTGCTGCCGACGAGCAGTACTTC. Translating gives CSAADEQYF.

The V call is TRBV15, the J call TRBJ1-5, with no clear D. Trimming stripped 1 base from V and 3 bases from J, with 10 bases between. The CDR3 is 15 residues long. Germline V gene data show CDR1 as LNHNV and CDR2 as YYDKDF (reference sequence). For the CDR3, the DNA is TGTGCCACCAGCAGAGTTGGCAGGAACAATCAGCCCCAGCATTTT. It translates to CATSRVGRNNQPQHF. The entire variable domain, with the rest obtained from reference TRBV15 and TRBJ1-5, is as follows: DAMVIQNPRYQVTQFGKPVTLSCSQTLNHNVMYWYQQKSSQAPKLLFHYYDKDFNNEADTPDNFQSRRPNTSFCFLDIRSPGLGDTAMYLCATSRVGRNNQPQHFGDGTRLSIL.

The CDR3 spells CASHTQGADYEQYF. As DNA, the CDR3 is TGTGCCAGCCATACACAGGGGGCCGACTACGAGCAGTACTTC. The chain has TRBV28 and TRBJ2-7; 9 bases match TRBD1. The CDR3 covers 14 residues. V lost 8 bases, J lost 3 bases, and 8 bases stayed unmatched. Per germline, CDR1 MDHEN and CDR2 SYDVKM.

The rearrangement joins TRBV19 to TRBJ2-1, with D perhaps matching TRBD1 (6 bases). From germline, CDR1 is LNHDA and CDR2 SQIVND (reference sequence). CDR3 length: 17 residues. The V and J ends lost 7 bases and 5 bases respectively, with 24 bases between them. Here the CDR3 DNA reads TGTGCCAGTATAGACAGGAGCCTACACATGCGAAACAATGAGCAGTTCTTC. This translates into CASIDRSLHMRNNEQFF.

This chain uses TRBV2 with TRBJ1-5; possibly TRBD1 for D (5 bases). CDR1 is SNHLY, CDR2 FYNNEI, per germline. The V and J ends lost 6 bases and 3 bases respectively, with 18 bases between them. The CDR3 totals 16 residues. This chain's CDR3 is CASRLRPGGVNQPQHF. For the CDR3, the DNA is TGTGCCAGCAGATTACGGCCGGGGGGGGTCAATCAGCCCCAGCATTTT.

The chain employs TRBV7-9 and TRBJ2-5; D not resolved. This CDR3 comprises 12 residues. Trimming took off 0 bases at V and 5 bases at J, with 4 bases between the two ends. The germline V gene encodes CDR1 SEHNR and CDR2 FQNEAQ (reference sequence). In DNA, the CDR3 is TGTGCCAGCAGCTTAGCGGGTGAGACCCAGTACTTC. It translates to CASSLAGETQYF.

This clone was counted once. At the DNA level, this CDR3 is encoded by other sequences in the same sample as well. The rearrangement joins TRBV27 to TRBJ2-7; 9 nucleotides line up with TRBD1. CDR1 is MNHEY, CDR2 SMNVEV, per germline (reference sequence). The junction had 1 base not matched to a gene; V was cut back by 3 bases and J by 4 bases. The CDR3 is 13 residues long. As DNA, the CDR3 is TGTGCCAGCAGTTTGACAGGGGGATACGAGCAGTACTTC. Translating it yields CASSLTGGYEQYF.

The V gene is TRBV5-4, the J gene TRBJ2-3; 7 bases match TRBD2. CDR3 length equals 13 residues. Germline V gene sequence: CDR1 SGHNT, CDR2 YYREEE (reference sequence). J was trimmed by 2 bases and V by 10 bases; bases with no gene match: 7. DNA of the CDR3: TGTGCCGTAACTAGCGCCCCCACAGATACGCAGTATTTT. Translating gives CAVTSAPTDTQYF. Variable domain in full (rest from reference TRBV5-4 and TRBJ2-3): ETGVTQSPTHLIKTRGQQVTLRCSSQSGHNTVSWYQQALGQGPQFIFQYYREEENGRGNFPPRFSGLQFPNYSSELNVNALELDDSALYLCAVTSAPTDTQYFGPGTRLTVL.

V gene TRBV5-1 combines with J gene TRBJ2-5; D gene uncertain. The CDR3 runs 12 residues. The germline V gene encodes CDR1 SGHRS and CDR2 YFSETQ. V was clipped by 1 base and J by 5 bases, with 6 bases between them. The CDR3 sequence: CASSLLPETQYF. The CDR3 DNA follows: TGCGCCAGCAGCTTGCTTCCGGAGACCCAGTACTTC. Using reference TRBV5-1 and TRBJ2-5 for the parts outside the CDR3, the full variable domain is KAGVTQTPRYLIKTRGQQVTLSCSPISGHRSVSWYQQTPGQGLQFLFEYFSETQRNKGNFPGRFSGRQFSNSRSEMNVSTLELGDSALYLCASSLLPETQYFGPGTRLLVL.

This chain uses TRBV9 with TRBJ2-2, with a tentative D call TRBD2 (5 bases). V was cut by 2 bases and J by 4 bases, with 12 bases left in between. The germline V gene has CDR1 SGDLS and CDR2 YYNGEE. The CDR3 runs 15 residues. The DNA of the CDR3 is TGTGCCAGCAGCGTTTATGTGGAGGCCACCGGGGAGCTGTTTTTT. Protein: CASSVYVEATGELFF.

The V and J genes are TRBV15 and TRBJ1-5, with 10 bases matching TRBD1. There are 16 residues in the CDR3. V gave up 8 bases and J gave up 0 bases; unmatched junction bases: 7. Germline V CDR1 and CDR2: LNHNV, YYDKDF (reference sequence). The CDR3 loop reads CATGTGVPLSNQPQHF. CDR3 DNA: TGTGCCACCGGGACAGGGGTCCCTCTTAGCAATCAGCCCCAGCATTTT.

The chain uses TRBV5-4 and TRBJ2-3, with a possible D match to TRBD2 (6 bases). V was pared by 5 bases and J by 3 bases, with 16 bases between. Germline CDR1 reads SGHNT; CDR2 reads YYREEE (reference sequence). There are 15 residues in the CDR3. CDR3 amino acids: CASRNNPGETDTQYF. For the CDR3, the DNA is TGTGCCAGCAGGAATAATCCGGGAGAAACAGATACGCAGTATTTT.

The sample holds one count of this clone. The CDR3 spells CSVAGLAGFYEQFF. The CDR3 region has the DNA TGCAGCGTTGCGGGACTAGCGGGATTCTATGAGCAGTTCTTC. The rearrangement uses TRBV29-1 and TRBJ2-1; 13 bases are shared with TRBD2. This CDR3 contains 14 residues. J was trimmed by 8 bases and V by 4 bases; bases with no gene match: 5. Germline CDR1 and CDR2: SQVTM and ANQGSEA.

The chain uses TRBV6-5 and TRBJ2-5, with D unclear. Germline values: CDR1 MNHEY, CDR2 SVGAGI. This CDR3 is built from 15 residues. The germline V and J ends were trimmed by 0 bases and 5 bases, with 13 bases remaining between them. The CDR3 DNA sequence: TGTGCCAGCAGTTACTCTCCCAGCGCAAAGGAGACCCAGTACTTC. It codes for CASSYSPSAKETQYF.

The chain recombines TRBV7-2 with TRBJ1-5; weak D call: TRBD1 (6 bases). V gave up 1 base and J gave up 4 bases, with 14 bases separating them. The CDR3 has 16 residues. Germline V gene data show CDR1 as SGHTA and CDR2 as FQGNSA. CDR3 loop: CASSLVALGGNQPQHF. The CDR3 DNA reads TGTGCCAGCAGCTTAGTGGCCCTAGGGGGAAATCAGCCCCAGCATTTT.

This clone appeared a few times. This chain connects TRBV18 to TRBJ2-7; D may match TRBD1 or TRBD2 (5 bases each). V lost 3 bases and J 5 bases, leaving 14 bases between the germline ends. The germline V gene encodes CDR1 KGHSH and CDR2 LQKENI. CDR3 length equals 14 residues. This chain's CDR3 is CASSPPGASNEQYF. As DNA, the CDR3 is TGTGCCAGCTCACCCCCCGGGGCTTCCAACGAGCAGTACTTC.